This entry lists 2 T cell receptor beta chains sequenced from one sample in a study of cytomegalovirus exposure and HLA in healthy donors. The study ran its PCR with 60 Vbeta and 13 Jbeta primers. The protocol was immunoSEQ multiplex PCR, while the TCRdb copy is restricted to in-frame clones and leaves out a portion. The sample records some 71,000 clones, about 78% being singletons. The sample comprised PBMCs. The receptors originated from a man aged 18 to 29 in good health and CMV-seronegative.

The rearrangement links TRBV9 to TRBJ2-7, with TRBD1 identical over 8 bases. J lost 5 bases, V lost 3 bases, and 4 bases had no gene match. CDR3 length equals 13 residues. Germline lookup yields CDR1 SGDLS and CDR2 YYNGEE. CDR3 sequence reads: CASSAGQANEQYF. In DNA form, the CDR3 reads TGTGCCAGCAGCGCGGGACAGGCTAACGAGCAGTACTTC.

The table lists this clone with a count of one. The gene calls are TRBV10-2 and TRBJ2-5; 7 nucleotides line up with TRBD1. The DNA end lines up better with TRBJ2-7; the J call may be wrong. Germline assignment: CDR1 WSHSY and CDR2 SAAADI. The CDR3 totals 16 residues. CDR3 residues: CASSVGPLTGTYEQYF. The CDR3 region has the DNA TGCGCCAGCAGTGTGGGTCCTCTGACAGGGACCTACGAGCAGTACTTC.